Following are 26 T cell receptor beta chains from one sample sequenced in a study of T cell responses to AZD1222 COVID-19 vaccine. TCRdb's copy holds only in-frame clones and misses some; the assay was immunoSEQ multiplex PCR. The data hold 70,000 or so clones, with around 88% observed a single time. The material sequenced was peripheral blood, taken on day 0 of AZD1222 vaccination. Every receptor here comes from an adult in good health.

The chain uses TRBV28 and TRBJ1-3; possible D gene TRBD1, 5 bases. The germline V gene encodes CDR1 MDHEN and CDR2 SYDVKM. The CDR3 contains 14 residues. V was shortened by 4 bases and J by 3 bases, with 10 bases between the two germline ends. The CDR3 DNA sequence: TGTGCCAGCAGTTCTCTGACAGATGGAAACACCATATATTTT. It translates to CASSSLTDGNTIYF.

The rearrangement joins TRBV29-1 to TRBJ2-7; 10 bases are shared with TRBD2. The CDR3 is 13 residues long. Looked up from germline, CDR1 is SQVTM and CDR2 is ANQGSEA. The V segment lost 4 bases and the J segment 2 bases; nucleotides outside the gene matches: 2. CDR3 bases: TGCAGCGTTGCTAGCGGGGGTCCCTACGAGCAGTACTTC. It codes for CSVASGGPYEQYF.

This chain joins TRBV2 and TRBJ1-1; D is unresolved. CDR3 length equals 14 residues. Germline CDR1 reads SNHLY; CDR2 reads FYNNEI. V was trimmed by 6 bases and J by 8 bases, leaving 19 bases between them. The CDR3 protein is CASSDRRTVPEAFF. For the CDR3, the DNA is TGTGCCAGCAGCGATAGGAGGACGGTGCCGGAAGCTTTCTTT. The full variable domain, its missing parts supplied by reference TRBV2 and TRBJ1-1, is EPEVTQTPSHQVTQMGQEVILRCVPISNHLYFYWYRQILGQKVEFLVSFYNNEISEKSEIFDDQFSVERPDGSNFTLKIRSTKLEDSAMYFCASSDRRTVPEAFFGQGTRLTVV.

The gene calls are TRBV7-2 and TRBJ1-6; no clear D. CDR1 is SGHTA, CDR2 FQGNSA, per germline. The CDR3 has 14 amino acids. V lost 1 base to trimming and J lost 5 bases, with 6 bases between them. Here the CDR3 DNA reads TGTGCCAGCAGCTTAGGTCCCCATAATTCACCCCTCCACTTT. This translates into CASSLGPHNSPLHF.

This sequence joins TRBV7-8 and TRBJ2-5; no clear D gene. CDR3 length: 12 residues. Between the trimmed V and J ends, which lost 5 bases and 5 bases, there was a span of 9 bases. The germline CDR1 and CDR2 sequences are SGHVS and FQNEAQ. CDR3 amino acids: CASSRTRETQYF. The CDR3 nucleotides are TGTGCCAGCAGCCGAACTCGCGAGACCCAGTACTTC.

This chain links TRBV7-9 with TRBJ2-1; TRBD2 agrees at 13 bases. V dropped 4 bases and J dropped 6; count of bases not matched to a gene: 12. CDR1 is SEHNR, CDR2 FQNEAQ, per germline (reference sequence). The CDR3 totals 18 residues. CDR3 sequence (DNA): TGTGCCAGCAGCTCCTCACTAGCGGGGGGGCCATTCTCCAATGAGCAGTTCTTC. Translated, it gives CASSSSLAGGPFSNEQFF.

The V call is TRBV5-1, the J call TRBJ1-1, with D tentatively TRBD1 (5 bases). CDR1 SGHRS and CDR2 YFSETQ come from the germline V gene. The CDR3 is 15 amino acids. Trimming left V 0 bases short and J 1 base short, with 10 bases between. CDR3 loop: CASSLDGRANTEAFF. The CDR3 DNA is TGCGCCAGCAGCTTGGACGGCAGGGCGAACACTGAAGCTTTCTTT. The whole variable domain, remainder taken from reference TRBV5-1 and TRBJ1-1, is KAGVTQTPRYLIKTRGQQVTLSCSPISGHRSVSWYQQTPGQGLQFLFEYFSETQRNKGNFPGRFSGRQFSNSRSEMNVSTLELGDSALYLCASSLDGRANTEAFFGQGTRLTVV.

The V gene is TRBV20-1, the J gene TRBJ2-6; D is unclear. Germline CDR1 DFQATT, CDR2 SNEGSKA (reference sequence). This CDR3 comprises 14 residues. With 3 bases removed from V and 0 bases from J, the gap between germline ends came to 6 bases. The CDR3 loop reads CSASPNSGANVLTF. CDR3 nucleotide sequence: TGCAGTGCTAGTCCCAACTCTGGGGCCAACGTCCTGACTTTC.

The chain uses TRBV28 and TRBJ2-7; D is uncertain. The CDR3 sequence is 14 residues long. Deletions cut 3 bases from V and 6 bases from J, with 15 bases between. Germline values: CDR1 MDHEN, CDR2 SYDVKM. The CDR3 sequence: CASSFRMVGVEQYF. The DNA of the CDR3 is TGTGCCAGCAGTTTTCGTATGGTTGGGGTCGAGCAGTACTTC. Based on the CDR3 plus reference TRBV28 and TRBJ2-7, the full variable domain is DVKVTQSSRYLVKRTGEKVFLECVQDMDHENMFWYRQDPGLGLRLIYFSYDVKMKEKGDIPEGYSVSREKKERFSLILESASTNQTSMYLCASSFRMVGVEQYFGPGTRLTVT.

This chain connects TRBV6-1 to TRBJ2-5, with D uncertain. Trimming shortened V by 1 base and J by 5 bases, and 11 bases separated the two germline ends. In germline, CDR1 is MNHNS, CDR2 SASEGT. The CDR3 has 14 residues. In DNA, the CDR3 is TGTGCCAGCAGTGAAGTATTGGATTCGGAGACCCAGTACTTC. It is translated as CASSEVLDSETQYF.

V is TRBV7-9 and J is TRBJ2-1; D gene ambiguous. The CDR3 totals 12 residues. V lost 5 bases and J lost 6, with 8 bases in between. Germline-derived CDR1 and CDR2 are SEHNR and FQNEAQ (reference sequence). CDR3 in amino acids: CASSKTSNEQFF. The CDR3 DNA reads TGTGCCAGCAGCAAAACTTCCAATGAGCAGTTCTTC.

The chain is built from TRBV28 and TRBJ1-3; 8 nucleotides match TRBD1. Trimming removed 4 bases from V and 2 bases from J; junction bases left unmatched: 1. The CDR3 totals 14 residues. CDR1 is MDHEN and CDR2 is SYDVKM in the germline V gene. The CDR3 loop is CASSSDRAGNTIYF. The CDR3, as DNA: TGTGCCAGCAGTTCGGACAGGGCTGGAAACACCATATATTTT.

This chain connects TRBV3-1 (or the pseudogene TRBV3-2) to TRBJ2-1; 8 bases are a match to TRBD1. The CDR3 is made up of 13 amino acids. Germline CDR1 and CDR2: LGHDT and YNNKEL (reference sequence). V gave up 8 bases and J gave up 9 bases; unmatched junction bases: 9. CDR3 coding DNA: TGTGCCAGCCGGACAGGGAAAAAGGGTGAGCAGTTCTTC. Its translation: CASRTGKKGEQFF.

The CDR3 reads CASSESGPNEKLFF. The CDR3 DNA follows: TGTGCCAGCAGTGAATCAGGGCCTAATGAAAAACTGTTTTTT. The chain links TRBV6-1 to TRBJ1-4; D may be TRBD1 (5 bases). Deletions cut 2 bases from V and 3 bases from J, with 7 bases between. The CDR3 loop spans 14 amino acids. CDR1 is MNHNS, CDR2 SASEGT, per germline.

CDR3 residues: CASSWGQGDTEAFF. The CDR3 coding sequence is TGCGCCAGCAGCTGGGGACAGGGAGACACTGAAGCTTTCTTT. The chain links TRBV5-1 to TRBJ1-1, with TRBD1 matching over 9 bases. Trimming removed 3 bases from V and 3 bases from J; junction bases left unmatched: 3. The CDR3 contains 14 residues. Germline V lookup: CDR1 SGHRS, CDR2 YFSETQ.

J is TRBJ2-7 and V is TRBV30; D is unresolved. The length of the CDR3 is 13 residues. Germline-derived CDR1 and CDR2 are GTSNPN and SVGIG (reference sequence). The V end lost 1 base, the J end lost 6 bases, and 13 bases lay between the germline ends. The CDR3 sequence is CAWSGTGHGEQYF. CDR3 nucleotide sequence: TGTGCCTGGAGTGGTACCGGGCACGGCGAGCAGTACTTC.

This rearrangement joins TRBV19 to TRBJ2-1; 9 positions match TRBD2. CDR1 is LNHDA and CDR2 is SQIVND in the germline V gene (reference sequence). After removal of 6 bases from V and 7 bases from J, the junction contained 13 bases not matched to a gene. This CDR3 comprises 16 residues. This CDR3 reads CASRRLLAGRGNEQFF. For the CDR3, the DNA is TGTGCCAGTAGGAGGCTTCTAGCGGGGCGAGGGAATGAGCAGTTCTTC.

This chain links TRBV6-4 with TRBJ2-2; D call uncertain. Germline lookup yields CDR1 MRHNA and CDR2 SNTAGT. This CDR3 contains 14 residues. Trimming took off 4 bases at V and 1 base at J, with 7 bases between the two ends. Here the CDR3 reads CASSVSLNTGELFF. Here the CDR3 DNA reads TGTGCCAGCAGTGTCAGCCTGAACACCGGGGAGCTGTTTTTT.

The CDR3 nucleotides read TGCGCCAGCAGCTTGGCTAGCGGCCAAGAGACCCAGTACTTC. Its translation is CASSLASGQETQYF. The genes are TRBV5-1 and TRBJ2-5; 7 positions match TRBD2. The V segment lost 0 bases and the J segment 1 base; nucleotides outside the gene matches: 0. This CDR3 is built from 14 residues. Germline loops: CDR1 SGHRS, CDR2 YFSETQ.

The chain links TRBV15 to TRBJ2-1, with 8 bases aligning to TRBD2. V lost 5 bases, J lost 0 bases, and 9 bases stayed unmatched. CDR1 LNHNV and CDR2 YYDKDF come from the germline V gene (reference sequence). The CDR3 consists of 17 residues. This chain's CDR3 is CATSQLRGASSYNEQFF. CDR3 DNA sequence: TGTGCCACCAGCCAACTGCGGGGGGCAAGCTCCTACAATGAGCAGTTCTTC.

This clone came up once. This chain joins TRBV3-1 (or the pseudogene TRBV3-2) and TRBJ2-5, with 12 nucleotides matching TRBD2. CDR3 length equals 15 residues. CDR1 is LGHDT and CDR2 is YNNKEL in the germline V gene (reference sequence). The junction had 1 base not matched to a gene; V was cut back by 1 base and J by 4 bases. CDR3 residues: CASSQVTSGRETQYF. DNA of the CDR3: TGTGCCAGCAGCCAAGTGACTAGCGGGAGAGAGACCCAGTACTTC.

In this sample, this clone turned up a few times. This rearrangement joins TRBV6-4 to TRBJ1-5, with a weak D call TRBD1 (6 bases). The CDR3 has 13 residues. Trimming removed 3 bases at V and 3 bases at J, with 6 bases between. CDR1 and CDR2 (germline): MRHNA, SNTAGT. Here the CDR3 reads CASSEGANQPQHF. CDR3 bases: TGTGCCAGCAGTGAGGGGGCCAATCAGCCCCAGCATTTT.

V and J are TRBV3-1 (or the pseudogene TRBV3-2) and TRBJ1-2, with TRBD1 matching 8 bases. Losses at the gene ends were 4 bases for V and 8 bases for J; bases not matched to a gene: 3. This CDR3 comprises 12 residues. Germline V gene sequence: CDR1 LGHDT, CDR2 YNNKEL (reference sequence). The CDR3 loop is CASSPQGAGYTF. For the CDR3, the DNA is TGTGCCAGCAGCCCCCAGGGGGCGGGCTACACCTTC.

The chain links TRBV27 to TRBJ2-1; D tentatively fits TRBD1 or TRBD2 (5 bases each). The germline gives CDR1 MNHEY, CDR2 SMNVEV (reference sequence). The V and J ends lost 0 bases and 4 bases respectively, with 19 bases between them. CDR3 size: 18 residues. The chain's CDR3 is CASSLSGTVEGVYNEQFF. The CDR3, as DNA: TGTGCCAGCAGTTTATCCGGGACCGTCGAGGGAGTATACAATGAGCAGTTCTTC.

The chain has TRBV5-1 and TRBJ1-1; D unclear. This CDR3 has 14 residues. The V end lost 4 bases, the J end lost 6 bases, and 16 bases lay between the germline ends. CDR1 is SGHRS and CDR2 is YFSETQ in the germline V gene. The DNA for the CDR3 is TGCGCCAGCAGCCCGGGCGGATCATACGCTGAAGCTTTCTTT. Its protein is CASSPGGSYAEAFF.

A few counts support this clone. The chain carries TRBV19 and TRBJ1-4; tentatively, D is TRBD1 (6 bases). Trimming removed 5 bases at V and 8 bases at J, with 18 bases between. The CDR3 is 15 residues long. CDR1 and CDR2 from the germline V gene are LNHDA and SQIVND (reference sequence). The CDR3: CASSPMGQGEEKLFF. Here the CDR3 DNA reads TGTGCCAGTAGTCCGATGGGACAAGGGGAGGAAAAACTGTTTTTT.